This T cell receptor beta chain was recorded in a study of blood T cell repertoires in COVID-19. V was clipped by 2 bases and J by 7 bases, with 12 bases between them. The V gene's germline CDR1 is ENHRY and CDR2 SYGVKD. This CDR3 is built from 13 residues. Data came from immunoSEQ multiplex PCR; TCRdb stores just in-frame clones and leaves some out. The sample yields hundreds of thousands of clones, approximately 90% seen once. V and J are TRBV10-3 and TRBJ2-7; no clear D. Sequenced input: peripheral blood. The clonotype comes from a man aged 55 to 70 who had recovered from COVID-19. The CDR3 DNA reads as TGTGCCATCAGTGAGCCACTTGTTAAGGAGCAGTACTTC. It yields the protein CAISEPLVKEQYF.